This TCR beta chain was recorded in a study of regulatory T cells in long-lasting Graves disease. For TCR beta, libraries came from iRepertoire HTBI primers and Arm-PCR of CDR3 regions. TCRdb re-called the multiplex PCR reads with MiXCR, one entry per CDR3 protein. The top ten clones hold roughly 8% of a sample with 350,000 to 450,000 distinct CDR3 sequences, about 15% of them seen once. This clonotype has just a few counts. The CDR3 loop spans 15 amino acids. Germline V gene data show CDR1 as MGHRA and CDR2 as YSYEKL. V lost 0 bases, J lost 11 bases, and 9 bases stayed unmatched. The time point: newly diagnosed GD, antithyroid drugs for less than 3 months. The authors made the TCR library using RNA they extracted from PBMCs. Under American Thyroid Association guidelines, Graves' disease was diagnosed. Another study also made use of these data, one on T cells in Graves' hyperthyroidism and ophthalmopathy. That work states: Researchers report that a 13 V-J model separated ophthalmopathy from stable hyperthyroidism.

The TCR originated in a woman in her thirties or forties with Graves disease. The chain has TRBV4-1 and TRBJ1-4; 7 bases agree with TRBD1. Sequenced material: peripheral blood mononuclear cells (PBMCs), taken at new diagnosis, from a patient treated with antithyroid drugs. CDR3 sequence: CASSQDRKGGIKLFF. The CDR3 nucleotides are TGCGCCAGCAGCCAAGATCGCAAAGGGGGCATCAAACTGTTTTTT.